This T cell receptor beta chain comes out of a study of blood T cell repertoires in COVID-19. At the level of the study: The analysed material was cDNA or gDNA that came from T cells, B-cell-depleted T cells, or PBMCs.

Germline values: CDR1 SNHLY, CDR2 FYNNEI. The V end lost 3 bases, the J end lost 9 bases, and 12 bases lay between the germline ends. CDR3 length: 14 residues. Authors' processing steps: Reference gene primer amplification in the assay estimated nucleated cell counts. Clones were sequenced by immunoSEQ multiplex PCR, and TCRdb holds only the in-frame ones, with some missing. D and trimming come from the DNA, and the V and J calls and clone size come from that table. The sample includes around 250,000 clones, 86% of them seen just once. The TCR sequence derives from a woman older than 75 with COVID-19, enrolled during active disease. Sequencing used peripheral blood. This chain connects TRBV2 to TRBJ1-6; D is unclear. In DNA form, the CDR3 reads TGTGCCAGCAGTGACATCCCGGGGAGTTCACCCCTCCACTTT. Amino acid sequence: CASSDIPGSSPLHF. Supplemented by reference TRBV2 and TRBJ1-6, the full variable domain reads EPEVTQTPSHQVTQMGQEVILRCVPISNHLYFYWYRQILGQKVEFLVSFYNNEISEKSEIFDDQFSVERPDGSNFTLKIRSTKLEDSAMYFCASSDIPGSSPLHFGNGTRLTVT.